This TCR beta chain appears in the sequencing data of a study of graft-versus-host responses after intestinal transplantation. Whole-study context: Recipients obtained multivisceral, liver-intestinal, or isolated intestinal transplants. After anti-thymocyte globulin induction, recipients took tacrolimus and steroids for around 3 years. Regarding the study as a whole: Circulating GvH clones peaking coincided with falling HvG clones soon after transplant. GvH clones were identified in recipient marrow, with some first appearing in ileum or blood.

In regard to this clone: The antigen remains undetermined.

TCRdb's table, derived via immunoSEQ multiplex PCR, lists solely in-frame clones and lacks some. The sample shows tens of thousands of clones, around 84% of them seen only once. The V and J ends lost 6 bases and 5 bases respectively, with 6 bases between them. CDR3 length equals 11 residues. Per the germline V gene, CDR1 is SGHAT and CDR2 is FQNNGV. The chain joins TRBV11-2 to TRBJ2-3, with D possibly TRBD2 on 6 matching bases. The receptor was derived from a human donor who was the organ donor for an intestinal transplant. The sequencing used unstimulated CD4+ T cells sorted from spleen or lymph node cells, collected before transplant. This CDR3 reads CASRGGDTQYF. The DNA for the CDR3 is TGTGCCAGCAGGGGGGGAGATACGCAGTATTTT.